The clone carrying this T cell receptor (beta chain) was seen ten or more times. Its antigen is as yet unknown. The CDR3 end lies 3 residues beyond the end of the read and is filled in from the germline J gene. These data are taken from a study of T cell clonality in common variable immunodeficiency. General study points: Patient heterogeneity in the CVID cohort limited correlations between repertoire features and clinical complications. CVID subjects shared fewer TCRbeta clones than healthy controls did. CVID subjects had higher TCRbeta clonality than healthy controls, most marked in about a third.

The repertoire was sequenced with immunoSEQ multiplex PCR; TCRdb's copy has only in-frame clones and lacks some. This sample has about 74,000 clones, each found more than once. Germline values: CDR1 SGHDT, CDR2 YYEEEE. There are 14 residues in the CDR3. With 5 bases clipped from V and 8 bases from J, the junction kept 7 bases outside the gene matches. Caucasian heritage predominated among both patients and controls. Sequencing input: peripheral blood mononuclear cells. The sequence was obtained from a person between 18 and 75 years old in good health. This chain connects TRBV5-6 to TRBJ2-1, with 10 bases identical to TRBD2. CDR3 region: CASRPGLASDEQFF. CDR3 DNA, as far as it was read: TGTGCCAGCAGACCGGGACTAGCGTCTGATGAG.